This T cell receptor (beta chain) was sequenced during a study of siplizumab effects on memory and regulatory T cells. Overall study findings and caveats: Many proliferating CD4+ or CD8+ clones remained unclassified. Roughly 75-96% of them could not be assigned either a naive or a memory phenotype. Siplizumab led to significantly less abundant alloreactive sequences that could be traced back to unstimulated CD4+ memory cells. Both greater diversity than memory cells and a major contribution to the alloresponse seemed to characterize naive T cells.

Approximately 100,000 TCR templates were assayed per sample. TCRdb keeps only in-frame clones here, not all; method: immunoSEQ multiplex PCR. The profile shows about 120,000 clones, about 94% of them singletons. Per the germline V gene, CDR1 is SEHNR and CDR2 is FQNEAQ (reference sequence). The V end lost 5 bases, the J end lost 10 bases, and 8 bases lay between the germline ends. There are 10 residues in the CDR3. Remarks on this clone: Antigen specificity is unknown.

The receptor comes from a human donor in good health. This chain connects TRBV7-9 to TRBJ1-1; D is unclear. Sequencing used non-Treg CD4+ T cells sorted from blood. The CDR3 DNA sequence: TGTGCCAGCAGCGCAGTGGGAGCTTTCTTT. Translating it yields CASSAVGAFF.